Each of the 27 T cell receptor beta chains below was sequenced from the same sample in a study of regulatory T cells in long-lasting Graves disease (dated by TCRdb to the early 2020s). The library was built by means of multiplex PCR. TCRdb records Illumina HiSeq 4000 as the sequencer. iRepertoire HTBI primers and Arm-PCR amplification of CDR3 regions were used to construct TCR beta libraries. TCRdb ran its own pipeline on the public reads, namely fastp trimming at Q25 and MiXCR clone calling, and kept in-frame beta chains. Duplicate CDR3 protein sequences are folded into a single record with the most common DNA and genes. The sample table holds roughly 420,000 distinct CDR3 sequences, of which 12% to 15% were seen once. About 15% of the sample comes from the top ten. The intended sense of this specimen's time point label: newly diagnosed GD, antithyroid drugs for less than 3 months. For both TCR sequencing and RNA sequencing, RNA was extracted from PBMCs in TRIzol.

This sample also belongs to another study, concerning T cells in Graves' hyperthyroidism and ophthalmopathy.

Here the sequenced sample was peripheral blood mononuclear cells (PBMCs), taken at new diagnosis, from a patient treated with antithyroid drugs. These receptors all stem from a woman in her 50s with Graves disease. Donor details come from another sample of the same person, matched by shared clones.

Many counts were recorded for this clonotype. The rearrangement uses TRBV5-1 and TRBJ1-1; 9 bases align to TRBD1. V lost 4 bases to trimming and J lost 4 bases; unmatched junction nucleotides: 8. Germline CDR1 is SGHRS and CDR2 is YFSETQ. The length of the CDR3 is 15 residues. The CDR3 region has the DNA TGCGCCAGCAGCCCTGACAGGGGGGGGTCCACTGAAGCTTTCTTT. Protein product: CASSPDRGGSTEAFF. The full variable domain, completed using reference TRBV5-1 and TRBJ1-1, is KAGVTQTPRYLIKTRGQQVTLSCSPISGHRSVSWYQQTPGQGLQFLFEYFSETQRNKGNFPGRFSGRQFSNSRSEMNVSTLELGDSALYLCASSPDRGGSTEAFFGQGTRLTVV.

About this clonotype: A much bigger clone sits one base away, suggesting this may be a read error. The CDR3: CASSTWTLDRAKNTMYF. The DNA of the CDR3 is TGTGCCAGCAGTACTTGGACCTTGGACAGGGCAAAAAACACCATGTATTTT. The rearrangement links TRBV6-2 or TRBV6-3 to TRBJ1-3; 8 nucleotides agree with TRBD1. CDR3 length: 17 residues. Looked up from germline, CDR1 is MNHEY and CDR2 is SVGEGT.

This clonotype was seen at least ten times. The chain couples TRBV20-1 to TRBJ2-1; possible D gene TRBD1, 7 bases. Trimming shortened V by 6 bases and J by 2 bases, and 17 bases separated the two germline ends. This CDR3 is built from 15 residues. Germline V gene data show CDR1 as DFQATT and CDR2 as SNEGSKA (reference sequence). The CDR3, as DNA: TGCAGTGCAAGGAGGGGGCTGGAGACCTACAATGAGCAGTTCTTC. Translated: CSARRGLETYNEQFF.

This clonotype showed up just a few times. V usage is TRBV2 and J usage is TRBJ1-6; D gene ambiguous. This CDR3 spans 14 amino acids. The V gene lost 2 bases and the J gene lost 7 bases, with 9 bases spanning the gap. From germline, CDR1 is SNHLY and CDR2 FYNNEI. The chain's CDR3 is CASSEPRANSPLHF. CDR3 coding DNA: TGTGCCAGCAGTGAACCCCGCGCGAATTCACCCCTCCACTTT.

In this sample, this clonotype turned up many times. This chain connects TRBV12-3 or TRBV12-4 to TRBJ2-3; 9 bases line up with TRBD1. Trimming cost V 8 bases and J 0 bases; bases outside gene matches: 3. The CDR3 has 14 residues. Here the CDR3 DNA reads TGTGCCAGCGGACAGGGGATGAGCACAGATACGCAGTATTTT. Translation gives CASGQGMSTDTQYF.

This clonotype appeared many times. This rearrangement joins TRBV28 to TRBJ2-1, with D maybe TRBD2 (6 bases). Germline CDR1 is MDHEN and CDR2 is SYDVKM. Between the trimmed V and J ends, which lost 8 bases and 4 bases, there was a span of 15 bases. This CDR3 is 14 amino acids long. The CDR3 coding sequence is TGTGCCAGCGCCCAGGGCGGGAATTACAATGAGCAGTTCTTC. Translated: CASAQGGNYNEQFF.

This clonotype was seen more than once but under ten times. This chain uses TRBV7-9 with TRBJ2-2, with D possibly matching TRBD1 (6 bases). CDR3 length equals 16 residues. V shed 6 bases and J shed 4 bases, with 18 bases lying between them. Per germline, CDR1 SEHNR and CDR2 FQNEAQ (reference sequence). The CDR3: CASSSRSSGVTGELFF. CDR3 in DNA: TGTGCCAGCAGTTCGCGGTCATCAGGGGTCACCGGGGAGCTGTTTTTT.

This chain joins TRBV5-1 and TRBJ2-3; weak D call: TRBD1 (6 bases). The CDR3 has 15 residues. The germline V gene has CDR1 SGHRS and CDR2 YFSETQ. Trimming cost V 4 bases and J 2 bases, with 14 bases left between them. CDR3 region: CASSDRLANTDTQYF. In DNA form, the CDR3 reads TGCGCCAGCAGCGACAGGCTAGCCAACACAGATACGCAGTATTTT.

In its sample, this clonotype was seen many times. The chain carries TRBV10-3 and TRBJ2-7; 14 nucleotides line up with TRBD2. Trimming removed 0 bases from V and 5 bases from J; junction bases left unmatched: 18. CDR1 is ENHRY and CDR2 is SYGVKD in the germline V gene. The length of the CDR3 is 21 residues. The CDR3 bases are TGTGCCATCAGTGAGTCCTACGGCTTTGGAGGACTAGCGGGAGGAGTTCACGAGCAGTACTTC. Its protein is CAISESYGFGGLAGGVHEQYF.

This clonotype was seen many times. The chain employs TRBV20-1 and TRBJ2-5; D unresolved. Deletions cut 5 bases from V and 5 bases from J, with 9 bases between. Germline V gene sequence: CDR1 DFQATT, CDR2 SNEGSKA (reference sequence). The CDR3 covers 11 residues. In nucleotides, the CDR3 is TGCAGTGCTTCGTTACTGGAGACCCAGTACTTC. Its translation is CSASLLETQYF.

The chain uses TRBV10-2 and TRBJ1-5; D not certain. Per germline, CDR1 WSHSY and CDR2 SAAADI. Trimming took 6 bases from V and 9 from J, leaving 21 bases between them. The CDR3 is made up of 15 amino acids. The CDR3: CASSGRHPPTAPQHF. Here the CDR3 DNA reads TGCGCCAGCAGCGGGAGACATCCCCCCACGGCGCCCCAGCATTTT.

The rearrangement uses TRBV28 and TRBJ1-2; TRBD1 agrees at 10 bases. CDR1 is MDHEN and CDR2 is SYDVKM in the germline V gene. V lost 1 base to trimming and J lost 6 bases; unmatched junction nucleotides: 8. The CDR3 totals 16 residues. The CDR3 DNA follows: TGTGCCAGCAGTTTATTTACCGGGACAGGGGAGGATGGCTACACCTTC. Amino acid sequence: CASSLFTGTGEDGYTF.

The CDR3 loop reads CASGLAGRTAFF. Written as DNA, the CDR3 is TGTGCTAGTGGTTTGGCTGGGAGGACAGCTTTCTTT. The chain combines TRBV12-5 with TRBJ1-1; no reliable D call. Per the germline V gene, CDR1 is LGHNT and CDR2 is FRNRAP. Deletions cut 1 base from V and 10 bases from J, with 10 bases between. This CDR3 contains 12 residues.

This clonotype was counted many times. V is TRBV18 and J is TRBJ1-4; perhaps TRBD1 as D (6 bases). The CDR3 loop spans 13 amino acids. CDR1 is KGHSH and CDR2 is LQKENI in the germline V gene. V was cut by 4 bases and J by 5 bases, with 8 bases left in between. CDR3 loop: CASSHGQNEKLFF. CDR3 nucleotide sequence: TGTGCCAGCTCACACGGACAGAATGAAAAACTGTTTTTT.

V gene TRBV5-1 combines with J gene TRBJ1-2, with TRBD1 matching 8 bases. CDR3 length equals 15 residues. Germline V gives CDR1 SGHRS, CDR2 YFSETQ. The V gene end was trimmed by 1 base and the J gene end by 7 bases; junction bases not matched to a gene: 9. This CDR3 is CASSLWGQESVGYTF. The CDR3 bases are TGCGCCAGCAGCTTGTGGGGACAGGAGTCGGTTGGCTACACCTTC.

This clonotype showed up just a few times. The chain links TRBV29-1 to TRBJ1-1, with D possibly TRBD1 on 5 matching bases. CDR1 SQVTM and CDR2 ANQGSEA come from the germline V gene. V lost 5 bases and J lost 2, with 9 bases in between. The CDR3 covers 12 residues. The CDR3 bases are TGCAGCGTTCAGACAGATAACACTGAAGCTTTCTTT. Amino acid sequence: CSVQTDNTEAFF. Full variable domain (missing parts from reference TRBV29-1 and TRBJ1-1): SAVISQKPSRDICQRGTSLTIQCQVDSQVTMMFWYRQQPGQSLTLIATANQGSEATYESGFVIDKFPISRPNLTFSTLTVSNMSPEDSSIYLCSVQTDNTEAFFGQGTRLTVV.

The table lists this clonotype with a few counts. Because it lacks the conserved phenylalanine or tryptophan at the end, this CDR3 is likely a read error. The genes are TRBV25-1 and TRBJ1-2; the D gene is possibly TRBD1 (5 bases). Germline V gene data show CDR1 as MGHDK and CDR2 as SYGVNS. This CDR3 is 15 amino acids long. The V and J ends lost 3 bases and 5 bases respectively, with 16 bases between them. In DNA, the CDR3 is TGTGCCAGCAGTGAGCAGGTGGGGGTTCCTTATGGCTACACCTCC. It specifies CASSEQVGVPYGYTS.

Ten or more counts support this clonotype. The rearrangement uses TRBV12-3 or TRBV12-4 and TRBJ2-7; TRBD2 is a possible D gene (6 bases). V lost 6 bases and J lost 4, with 10 bases in between. The length of the CDR3 is 12 residues. CDR3 region: CASREGLYEQYF. In nucleotides, the CDR3 is TGTGCCAGCAGGGAGGGTCTTTACGAGCAGTACTTC.

About this clonotype: This CDR3 is missing its conserved last phenylalanine or tryptophan, likely due to a read error. The chain recombines TRBV11-2 with TRBJ2-5; 9 bases line up with TRBD2. This CDR3 has 18 residues. Looked up from germline, CDR1 is SGHAT and CDR2 is FQNNGV. V was pared by 0 bases and J by 4 bases, with 12 bases of the junction left unmatched. CDR3 sequence: CASSLDRWGGRALETQYL. The CDR3 DNA follows: TGTGCCAGCAGCTTAGATCGGTGGGGCGGGAGGGCCTTAGAGACCCAGTACTTG.

This chain links TRBV7-6 with TRBJ1-6; D uncertain. Germline CDR1 and CDR2: SGHVS and FNYEAQ. Trimming took off 5 bases at V and 9 bases at J, with 11 bases between the two ends. This CDR3 region has 13 residues. CDR3 DNA: TGTGCCAGCAGCCAAACTGTGGGTTCACCCCTCCACTTT. It is translated as CASSQTVGSPLHF.

There are many counts of this clonotype. This sequence joins TRBV7-9 and TRBJ1-4, with D unclear. The CDR3 is 14 amino acids. Between the trimmed V and J ends, which lost 1 base and 5 bases, there was a span of 8 bases. Germline CDR1 is SEHNR and CDR2 is FQNEAQ (reference sequence). CDR3: CASSLVDGNEKLFF. The CDR3 bases are TGTGCCAGCAGCTTAGTAGACGGAAATGAAAAACTGTTTTTT. The variable domain in full, with the rest retrieved from reference TRBV7-9 and TRBJ1-4, is DTGVSQNPRHKITKRGQNVTFRCDPISEHNRLYWYRQTLGQGPEFLTYFQNEAQLEKSRLLSDRFSAERPKGSFSTLEIQRTEQGDSAMYLCASSLVDGNEKLFFGSGTQLSVL.

This clonotype was seen at least ten times. The J gene is TRBJ2-5, the V gene TRBV12-3 or TRBV12-4; D remains unclear. CDR3 length: 13 amino acids. V lost 6 bases to trimming and J lost 0 bases, with 8 bases between them. CDR3 protein: CASSPIDQETQYF. CDR3 bases: TGTGCCAGCAGCCCTATCGACCAAGAGACCCAGTACTTC.

The sample holds many counts of this clonotype. As DNA, the CDR3 is TGTGCCAGTAGTCCGGGTATAGCGGTCTATGGCTACACCTTC. Amino acid sequence: CASSPGIAVYGYTF. This chain links TRBV19 with TRBJ1-2; D gene uncertain. Germline assignment: CDR1 LNHDA and CDR2 SQIVND (reference sequence). V shed 5 bases and J shed 4 bases, with 14 bases lying between them. The CDR3 length is 14 residues.

In this sample, this clonotype turned up a few times. The chain couples TRBV7-3 to TRBJ2-1; no definite D call. The CDR3 runs 12 residues. CDR1 and CDR2 from the germline V gene are SGHTA and FQGTGA. Trimming stripped 5 bases from V and 11 bases from J, with 13 bases between. This CDR3 reads CASSPVLGKQFF. For the CDR3, the DNA is TGTGCCAGCAGCCCTGTTTTAGGTAAGCAGTTCTTC. The full variable domain, with the rest looked up from reference TRBV7-3 and TRBJ2-1, is GAGVSQTPSNKVTEKGKYVELRCDPISGHTALYWYRQSLGQGPEFLIYFQGTGAADDSGLPNDRFFAVRPEGSVSTLKIQRTERGDSAVYLCASSPVLGKQFFGPGTRLTVL.

This clonotype has just a few counts. The junction differs from germline at one of its ends, possibly a read error. The chain joins TRBV4-1 to TRBJ1-6, with D perhaps TRBD1 (6 bases). Germline CDR1 and CDR2: MGHRA and YSYEKL. This CDR3 is 13 amino acids long. CDR3 amino acids: CASSHRTDSPLHF. CDR3 sequence (DNA): TGTGCCAGCAGCCACAGGACAGATTCACCCCTCCACTTT.

This clonotype occurred a few times. The rearrangement uses TRBV3-1 and TRBJ2-2; possible D gene TRBD1, 5 bases. Germline V gene data show CDR1 as LGHDT and CDR2 as YNNKEL (reference sequence). The V and J ends lost 0 bases and 0 bases respectively, with 11 bases between them. CDR3 length: 17 amino acids. CDR3 sequence (DNA): TGTGCCAGCAGCCAAGACGAGGAGACAGCGAACACCGGGGAGCTGTTTTTT. It is translated as CASSQDEETANTGELFF.

Ten or more counts support this clonotype. Here the CDR3 DNA reads TGTGCCAGCAGCCGACCTTGGGGGGGCGGCACTGAAGCTTTCTTT. It encodes CASSRPWGGGTEAFF. This chain links TRBV7-9 with TRBJ1-1, with D possibly being TRBD1 (6 bases). This CDR3 is built from 15 residues. With 5 bases removed from V and 4 bases from J, the gap between germline ends came to 17 bases. Germline loops: CDR1 SEHNR, CDR2 FQNEAQ (reference sequence).